A single sample gave rise to the 27 T cell receptor beta chains below, sequenced in a study of beta chain features in type 1 diabetes (dated by TCRdb to 2017 to 2018). The paper's findings and limits, for the study overall: A moderate but significant shortening of TCRB CDR3 length was observed in type 1 diabetes patients in all four CD4+ subsets.

The library came from the immunoSEQ multiplex PCR assay. The entire isolated RNA was reverse transcribed using the High Capacity cDNA Reverse Transcription Kit, and thus expressed TCRB transcripts were sequenced. The clones in this table, taken by TCRdb from immuneACCESS, are in-frame only. Not every clone is retained; where verified, under half of the shortfall comes from an unresolved V gene, and the cause of the rest is unknown. This sample lists about 340,000 clones; about a tenth were detected once. The ten largest clonotypes hold about 1% of the sample. Antigens for these TCRs are unknown. Material: central memory CD4+ T cells from blood. All receptors derive from a young man with type 1 diabetes.

The rearrangement joins TRBV5-7 to TRBJ2-4; unclear D gene. TRBV5-7 is an ORF, with its function uncertain. This CDR3 is 11 amino acids long. Deletions cut 2 bases from V and 8 bases from J, with 5 bases between. The CDR3, as DNA: TGTGCCAGCAGCTTTCTATACATTCAGTACTTC. This encodes CASSFLYIQYF.

V and J are TRBV7-9 and TRBJ1-2; the match to TRBD1 covers 7 bases. The CDR3 length is 17 residues. CDR1 SEHNR and CDR2 FQNEAQ come from the germline V gene (reference sequence). With 4 bases clipped from V and 1 base from J, the junction kept 12 bases outside the gene matches. The CDR3 spells CASSSWTGATFNYGYTF. The CDR3 DNA sequence: TGTGCCAGCAGCTCATGGACAGGAGCCACTTTTAACTATGGCTACACCTTC.

This clone was counted a few times. This chain joins TRBV19 and TRBJ2-7, with 10 bases aligning to TRBD1. The CDR3 covers 14 residues. The germline gives CDR1 LNHDA, CDR2 SQIVND (reference sequence). V trimming: 5 bases; J trimming: 6 bases; junction bases outside the gene matches: 7. CDR3 sequence (DNA): TGTGCCAGTAGTGGACAGGGGGTGCCTTCCGAGCAGTACTTC. Protein: CASSGQGVPSEQYF.

A remark on this clone: Sequence at one end of the junction differs from germline and may be a read error. This chain joins TRBV7-2 and TRBJ2-7; D remains unclear. CDR1 is SGHTA, CDR2 FQGNSA, per germline. This CDR3 region has 13 residues. CDR3 region: CASSQDPTYEQYF. Written as DNA, the CDR3 is TGCGCCAGCAGCCAAGATCCCACCTACGAGCAGTACTTC.

This chain joins TRBV6-5 and TRBJ1-1; 8 nucleotides align to TRBD1. V was pared by 8 bases and J by 2 bases, with 7 bases of the junction left unmatched. CDR3 size: 14 residues. Germline V lookup: CDR1 MNHEY, CDR2 SVGAGI. Here the CDR3 DNA reads TGTGCCAGCCTCACAGGGGGTCTAAACACTGAAGCTTTCTTT. Translating gives CASLTGGLNTEAFF.

In its sample, this clone was seen a few times. The genes are TRBV10-3 and TRBJ2-3; 7 nucleotides line up with TRBD2. V was clipped by 4 bases and J by 2 bases; unmatched bases: 3. Per the germline V gene, CDR1 is ENHRY and CDR2 is SYGVKD. CDR3 length: 14 amino acids. Here the CDR3 DNA reads TGTGCCATCAGTGGGGGGGGGATCACAGATACGCAGTATTTT. It translates to CAISGGGITDTQYF.

The sample holds a few counts of this clone. V usage is TRBV7-9 and J usage is TRBJ2-4, with D possibly matching TRBD1 (6 bases). CDR1 and CDR2 from the germline V gene are SEHNR and FQNEAQ (reference sequence). This CDR3 is built from 16 residues. V was cut by 0 bases and J by 1 base, with 10 bases left in between. DNA of the CDR3: TGTGCCAGCAGCTTAGCGAAAAGGGGGGCCAAAAACATTCAGTACTTC. Amino acids: CASSLAKRGAKNIQYF.

This clone was recorded a few times. Other DNA sequences in the sample encode the same CDR3. The chain has TRBV18 and TRBJ2-7, with TRBD1 as a possible D gene (6 bases). CDR1 and CDR2 from the germline V gene are KGHSH and LQKENI. The CDR3 is 13 amino acids. The V end was cut by 2 bases, the J end by 3 bases, with 8 bases between. CDR3 region: CASSPGQNYEQYF. The CDR3 DNA sequence: TGTGCCAGCTCACCAGGACAGAACTACGAGCAGTACTTC.

The chain couples TRBV7-8 to TRBJ2-7; D is uncertain. Germline V gene lookup returns CDR1 SGHVS and CDR2 FQNEAQ. CDR3 length equals 12 residues. The V gene lost 4 bases and the J gene lost 4 bases, with 8 bases spanning the gap. CDR3 coding DNA: TGTGCCAGCAGCTCAGAAGGGTACGAGCAGTACTTC. Protein sequence: CASSSEGYEQYF.

This clone was seen more than once but under ten times. The chain uses TRBV28 and TRBJ1-2, with D maybe TRBD1 (6 bases). V was clipped by 5 bases and J by 7 bases, with 20 bases between them. The germline CDR1 and CDR2 sequences are MDHEN and SYDVKM. The CDR3 length is 15 residues. CDR3 in DNA: TGTGCCAGCAGTCTGAACAGGGCCATAAAAAGTGGCTACACCTTC. This translates into CASSLNRAIKSGYTF.

The CDR3 loop is CASSNRGALYEQYF. The CDR3 DNA is TGTGCCAGTAGTAACCGGGGAGCTCTTTACGAGCAGTACTTC. The rearrangement joins TRBV19 to TRBJ2-7; D is perhaps TRBD2 (5 bases). With 4 bases removed from V and 4 bases from J, the gap between germline ends came to 14 bases. The CDR3 length is 14 residues. From germline, CDR1 is LNHDA and CDR2 SQIVND (reference sequence).

In its sample, this clone was seen a few times. This chain joins TRBV10-3 and TRBJ2-5, with D tentatively TRBD1 (9 bases). Germline values: CDR1 ENHRY, CDR2 SYGVKD. The CDR3 runs 15 residues. V dropped 6 bases and J dropped 5 bases, with 19 bases sitting between them. The CDR3 DNA sequence: TGTGCCATCAGCGGGGGGGGACAGGGTCAGGAGACCCAGTACTTC. Translating it yields CAISGGGQGQETQYF.

This clone appeared a few times. The rearrangement uses TRBV5-6 and TRBJ1-6; a possible D gene is TRBD1 (5 bases). Trimming pared 2 bases from V and 7 bases from J, leaving 13 bases between. The CDR3 spans 15 residues. The germline gives CDR1 SGHDT, CDR2 YYEEEE. Here the CDR3 reads CASSFQGTENSPLHF. In DNA form, the CDR3 reads TGTGCCAGCAGCTTTCAAGGGACCGAAAATTCACCCCTCCACTTT.

This clone has only a few counts. The chain uses TRBV29-1 and TRBJ2-1; maybe TRBD1 (6 bases). CDR1 and CDR2 from the germline V gene are SQVTM and ANQGSEA. Trimming left V 5 bases short and J 6 bases short, with 17 bases between. The CDR3 contains 14 residues. CDR3: CSVRTEASLNEQFF. The CDR3 nucleotides read TGCAGCGTTAGGACAGAAGCGAGTCTCAATGAGCAGTTCTTC.

At least ten counts were recorded for this clone. The chain joins TRBV7-9 to TRBJ2-5; no definite D call. The CDR3 runs to 14 residues. Germline-derived CDR1 and CDR2 are SEHNR and FQNEAQ (reference sequence). The V and J ends lost 1 base and 5 bases respectively, with 11 bases between them. The DNA of the CDR3 is TGTGCCAGCAGCTTAGGCTGGGTCCTGGAGACCCAGTACTTC. Amino acids: CASSLGWVLETQYF.

CDR3 amino acids: CASSETGTDSNEQFF. CDR3 DNA: TGTGCCAGCAGTGAAACGGGGACAGACTCCAATGAGCAGTTCTTC. The chain carries TRBV2 and TRBJ2-1, with 7 bases fitting TRBD1. After removal of 2 bases from V and 6 bases from J, the junction contained 7 bases not matched to a gene. In germline, CDR1 is SNHLY, CDR2 FYNNEI. The CDR3 is made up of 15 amino acids.

V and J are TRBV7-9 and TRBJ1-6, with D uncertain. V lost 5 bases, J lost 8 bases, and 7 bases lay in between. This CDR3 is 12 amino acids long. Per germline, CDR1 SEHNR and CDR2 FQNEAQ (reference sequence). CDR3: CASSKRDSPLHF. The CDR3 DNA reads as TGTGCCAGCAGCAAGAGAGATTCACCCCTCCACTTT. The variable domain in full, with the rest retrieved from reference TRBV7-9 and TRBJ1-6, is DTGVSQNPRHKITKRGQNVTFRCDPISEHNRLYWYRQTLGQGPEFLTYFQNEAQLEKSRLLSDRFSAERPKGSFSTLEIQRTEQGDSAMYLCASSKRDSPLHFGNGTRLTVT.

V usage is TRBV28 and J usage is TRBJ2-3; D remains unclear. Germline-derived CDR1 and CDR2 are MDHEN and SYDVKM. CDR3 length equals 12 residues. V gave up 8 bases and J gave up 2 bases, with 8 bases separating them. The CDR3 nucleotides read TGTGCCAGCGAGGCGAACACAGATACGCAGTATTTT. It encodes CASEANTDTQYF.

There are a few counts of this clone. This chain links TRBV2 with TRBJ1-5; D is undetermined. Trimming took off 3 bases at V and 0 bases at J, with 6 bases between the two ends. CDR1 SNHLY and CDR2 FYNNEI come from the germline V gene. CDR3 length: 14 amino acids. The CDR3 nucleotides are TGTGCCAGCAGTGAGTTAGGTAGCAATCAGCCCCAGCATTTT. This sequence encodes CASSELGSNQPQHF.

The chain has TRBV7-2 and TRBJ1-1, with a weak D call TRBD1 (6 bases). The CDR3 totals 13 residues. V dropped 5 bases and J dropped 4 bases, with 11 bases sitting between them. Per germline, CDR1 SGHTA and CDR2 FQGNSA. This CDR3 reads CASSVGAGTEAFF. As DNA, the CDR3 is TGTGCCAGCAGCGTGGGGGCGGGCACTGAAGCTTTCTTT.

This clone was counted only a few times. The chain links TRBV18 to TRBJ1-3; D is ambiguous. The CDR3 runs to 16 residues. V was trimmed by 1 base and J by 0 bases, leaving 10 bases between them. Germline V gene data show CDR1 as KGHSH and CDR2 as LQKENI. CDR3 amino acids: CASSPRSQTSGNTIYF. The CDR3, as DNA: TGTGCCAGCTCACCACGGTCACAGACCTCTGGAAACACCATATATTTT.

The V gene is TRBV28, the J gene TRBJ1-2, with 7 positions matching TRBD1. Trimming removed 6 bases from V and 2 bases from J; junction bases left unmatched: 3. The germline V gene encodes CDR1 MDHEN and CDR2 SYDVKM. The CDR3 has 13 residues. The CDR3 region has the DNA TGTGCCAGCAGGTTGACAGGGAACTATGGCTACACCTTC. The encoded protein is CASRLTGNYGYTF.

The chain employs TRBV9 and TRBJ2-2; D perhaps matches TRBD1 (5 bases). This CDR3 spans 18 amino acids. CDR1 and CDR2 from the germline V gene are SGDLS and YYNGEE. V dropped 0 bases and J dropped 0 bases, with 15 bases sitting between them. The CDR3 DNA reads TGTGCCAGCAGCGTAGAATGGGGCGGCAGGGCGAACACCGGGGAGCTGTTTTTT. This gives the protein CASSVEWGGRANTGELFF.

This clone was counted only a few times. This chain joins TRBV7-9 and TRBJ2-7, with TRBD2 as a possible D gene (6 bases). This CDR3 is built from 15 residues. V was clipped by 5 bases and J by 3 bases, with 17 bases between them. Germline V gives CDR1 SEHNR, CDR2 FQNEAQ (reference sequence). The CDR3 sequence: CASSPYAGTFYEQYF. CDR3 nucleotide sequence: TGTGCCAGCAGCCCTTACGCCGGGACTTTCTACGAGCAGTACTTC.

This clone has at least ten counts. The chain recombines TRBV7-2 with TRBJ2-5; 10 bases are shared with TRBD1. Germline CDR1 is SGHTA and CDR2 is FQGNSA. After removal of 5 bases from V and 5 bases from J, the junction contained 5 bases not matched to a gene. The CDR3 covers 14 residues. Here the CDR3 DNA reads TGTGCCAGCAGCCCGACAGGGGGCGCGGAGACCCAGTACTTC. This encodes CASSPTGGAETQYF.

This clone was counted only a few times. The gene calls are TRBV7-2 and TRBJ2-1, with 7 nucleotides matching TRBD1. The length of the CDR3 is 13 residues. V was pared by 5 bases and J by 8 bases, with 6 bases of the junction left unmatched. The germline gives CDR1 SGHTA, CDR2 FQGNSA. CDR3 sequence reads: CASSTGTVYEQFF. DNA of the CDR3: TGTGCCAGCAGCACCGGGACAGTTTATGAGCAGTTCTTC.

The chain uses TRBV6-6 and TRBJ2-3; TRBD1 matches 8 bases. The germline gives CDR1 MNHNY, CDR2 SVGAGI (reference sequence). The CDR3 has 14 residues. V was pared by 2 bases and J by 6 bases, with 4 bases of the junction left unmatched. CDR3 DNA: TGTGCCAGCAGTTACGGGCGGACAGGGGATACGCAGTATTTT. This translates into CASSYGRTGDTQYF.